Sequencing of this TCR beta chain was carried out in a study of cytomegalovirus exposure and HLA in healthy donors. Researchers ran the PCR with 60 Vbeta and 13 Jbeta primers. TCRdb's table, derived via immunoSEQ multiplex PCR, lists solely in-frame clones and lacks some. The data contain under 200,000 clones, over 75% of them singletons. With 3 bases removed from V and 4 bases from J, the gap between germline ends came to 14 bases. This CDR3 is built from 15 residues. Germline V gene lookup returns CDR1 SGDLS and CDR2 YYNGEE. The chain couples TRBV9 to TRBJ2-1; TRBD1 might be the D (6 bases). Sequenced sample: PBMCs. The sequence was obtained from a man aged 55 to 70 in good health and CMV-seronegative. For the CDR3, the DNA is TGTGCCAGCAGCGAGGGGACATCGACATACAATGAGCAGTTCTTC. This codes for CASSEGTSTYNEQFF.